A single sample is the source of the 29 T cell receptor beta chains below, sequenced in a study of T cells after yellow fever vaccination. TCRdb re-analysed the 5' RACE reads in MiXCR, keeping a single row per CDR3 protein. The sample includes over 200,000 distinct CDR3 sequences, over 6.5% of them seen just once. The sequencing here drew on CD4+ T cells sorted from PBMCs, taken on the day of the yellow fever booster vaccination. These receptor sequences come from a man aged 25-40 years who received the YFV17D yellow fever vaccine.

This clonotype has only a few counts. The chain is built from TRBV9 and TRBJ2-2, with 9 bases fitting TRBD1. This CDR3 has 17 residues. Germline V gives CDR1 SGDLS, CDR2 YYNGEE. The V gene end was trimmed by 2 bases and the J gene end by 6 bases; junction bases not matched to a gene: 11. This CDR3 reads CASSVRLGGQGPGELFF. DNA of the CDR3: TGTGCCAGCAGCGTCAGGTTGGGGGGACAGGGCCCCGGGGAGCTGTTTTTT.

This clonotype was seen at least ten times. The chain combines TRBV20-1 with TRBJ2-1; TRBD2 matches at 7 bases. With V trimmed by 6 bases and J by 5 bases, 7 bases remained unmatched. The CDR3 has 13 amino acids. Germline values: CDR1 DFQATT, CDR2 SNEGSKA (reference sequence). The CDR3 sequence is CSAGGSGDNEQFF. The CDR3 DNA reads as TGCAGTGCGGGAGGGAGCGGAGACAATGAGCAGTTCTTC.

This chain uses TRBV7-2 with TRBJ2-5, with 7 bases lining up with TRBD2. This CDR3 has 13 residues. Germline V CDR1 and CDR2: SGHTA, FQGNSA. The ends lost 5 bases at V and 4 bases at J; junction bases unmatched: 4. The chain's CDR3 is CASSRGEVETQYF. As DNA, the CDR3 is TGTGCCAGCAGCCGGGGGGAGGTAGAGACCCAGTACTTC.

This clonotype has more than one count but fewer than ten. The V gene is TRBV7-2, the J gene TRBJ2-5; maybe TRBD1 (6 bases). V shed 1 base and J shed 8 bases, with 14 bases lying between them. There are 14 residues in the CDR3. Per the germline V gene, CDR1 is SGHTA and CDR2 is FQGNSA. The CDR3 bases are TGTGCCAGCAGCTTAGGTGGGACAAAGAGAACCCAGTACTTC. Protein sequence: CASSLGGTKRTQYF.

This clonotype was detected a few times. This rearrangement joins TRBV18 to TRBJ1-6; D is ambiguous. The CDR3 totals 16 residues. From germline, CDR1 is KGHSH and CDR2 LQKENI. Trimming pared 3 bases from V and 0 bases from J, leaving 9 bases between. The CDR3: CASSPIESSYNSPLHF. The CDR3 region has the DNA TGTGCCAGCTCACCGATCGAGAGCTCCTATAATTCACCCCTCCACTTT. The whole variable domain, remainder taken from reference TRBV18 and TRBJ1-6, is NAGVMQNPRHLVRRRGQEARLRCSPMKGHSHVYWYRQLPEEGLKFMVYLQKENIIDESGMPKERFSAEFPKEGPSILRIQQVVRGDSAAYFCASSPIESSYNSPLHFGNGTRLTVT.

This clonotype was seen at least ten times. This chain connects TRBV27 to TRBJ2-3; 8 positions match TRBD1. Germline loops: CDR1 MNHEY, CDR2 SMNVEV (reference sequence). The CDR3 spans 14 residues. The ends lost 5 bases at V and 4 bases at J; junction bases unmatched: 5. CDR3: CASSRTGISDTQYF. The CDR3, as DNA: TGTGCCAGCAGTCGGACAGGGATATCAGATACGCAGTATTTT.

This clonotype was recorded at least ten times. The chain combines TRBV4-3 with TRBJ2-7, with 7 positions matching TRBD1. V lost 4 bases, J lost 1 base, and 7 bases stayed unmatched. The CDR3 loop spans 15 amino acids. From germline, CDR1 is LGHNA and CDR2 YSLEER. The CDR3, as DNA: TGCGCCAGCAGCCCTACACGGGACAGTTCCTACGAGCAGTACTTC. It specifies CASSPTRDSSYEQYF.

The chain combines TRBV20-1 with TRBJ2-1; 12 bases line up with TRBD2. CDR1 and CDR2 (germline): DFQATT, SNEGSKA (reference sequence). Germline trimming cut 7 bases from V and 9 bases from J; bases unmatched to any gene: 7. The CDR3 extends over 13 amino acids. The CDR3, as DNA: TGCAGTGTCACATCTAGCGGGAGGGGTGAGCAGTTCTTC. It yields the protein CSVTSSGRGEQFF.

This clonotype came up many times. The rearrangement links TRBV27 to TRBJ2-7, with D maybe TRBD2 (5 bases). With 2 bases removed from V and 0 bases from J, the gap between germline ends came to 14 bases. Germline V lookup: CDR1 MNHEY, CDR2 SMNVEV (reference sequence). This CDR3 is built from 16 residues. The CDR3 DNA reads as TGTGCCAGCAGTTTAAAGGTCAGCGGCACCTCCTACGAGCAGTACTTC. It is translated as CASSLKVSGTSYEQYF.

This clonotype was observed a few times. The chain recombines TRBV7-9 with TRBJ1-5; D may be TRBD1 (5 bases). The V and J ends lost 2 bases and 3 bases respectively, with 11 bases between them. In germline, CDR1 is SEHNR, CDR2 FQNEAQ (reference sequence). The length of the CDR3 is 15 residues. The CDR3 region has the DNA TGTGCCAGCAGCTTACGGGGGGATGTCAATCAGCCCCAGCATTTT. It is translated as CASSLRGDVNQPQHF.

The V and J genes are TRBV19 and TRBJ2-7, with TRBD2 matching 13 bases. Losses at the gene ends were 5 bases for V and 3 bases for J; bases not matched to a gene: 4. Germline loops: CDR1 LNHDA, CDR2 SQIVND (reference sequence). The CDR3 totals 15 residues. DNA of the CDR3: TGTGCCAGTAGTTCGACTAGCGGGAGGATCTACGAGCAGTACTTC. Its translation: CASSSTSGRIYEQYF.

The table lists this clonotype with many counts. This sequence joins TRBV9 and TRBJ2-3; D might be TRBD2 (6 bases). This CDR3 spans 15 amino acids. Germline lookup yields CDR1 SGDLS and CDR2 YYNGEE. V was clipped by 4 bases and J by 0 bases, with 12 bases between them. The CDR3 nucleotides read TGTGCCAGCAGCCTCAGACTAGAAAGCACAGATACGCAGTATTTT. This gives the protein CASSLRLESTDTQYF.

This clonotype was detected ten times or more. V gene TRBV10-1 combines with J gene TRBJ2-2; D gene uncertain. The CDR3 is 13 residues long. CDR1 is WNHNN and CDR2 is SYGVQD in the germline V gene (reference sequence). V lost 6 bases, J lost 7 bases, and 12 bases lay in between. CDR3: CASSGRFGGELFF. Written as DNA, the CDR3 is TGCGCCAGCAGCGGCCGTTTTGGCGGGGAGCTGTTTTTT.

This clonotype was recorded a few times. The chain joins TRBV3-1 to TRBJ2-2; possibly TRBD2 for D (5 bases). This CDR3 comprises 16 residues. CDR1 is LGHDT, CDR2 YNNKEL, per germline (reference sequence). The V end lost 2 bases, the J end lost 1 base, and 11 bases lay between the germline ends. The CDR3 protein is CASSQRASMNTGELFF. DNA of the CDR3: TGTGCCAGCAGCCAACGGGCTAGCATGAACACCGGGGAGCTGTTTTTT.

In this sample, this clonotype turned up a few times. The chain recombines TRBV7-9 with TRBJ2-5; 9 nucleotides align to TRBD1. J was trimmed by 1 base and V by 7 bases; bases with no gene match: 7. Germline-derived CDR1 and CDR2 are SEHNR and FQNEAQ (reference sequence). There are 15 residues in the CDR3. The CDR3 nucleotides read TGTGCCAGCACAAAACCGGGACAGGGCCAAGAGACCCAGTACTTC. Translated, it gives CASTKPGQGQETQYF. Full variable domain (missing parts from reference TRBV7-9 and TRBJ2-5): DTGVSQNPRHKITKRGQNVTFRCDPISEHNRLYWYRQTLGQGPEFLTYFQNEAQLEKSRLLSDRFSAERPKGSFSTLEIQRTEQGDSAMYLCASTKPGQGQETQYFGPGTRLLVL.

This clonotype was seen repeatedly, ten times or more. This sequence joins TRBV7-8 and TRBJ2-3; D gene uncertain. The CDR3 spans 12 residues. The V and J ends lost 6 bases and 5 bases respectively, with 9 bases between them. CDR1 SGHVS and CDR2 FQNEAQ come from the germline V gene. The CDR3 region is CASRPDRDTQYF. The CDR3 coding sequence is TGTGCCAGCAGGCCGGATAGAGATACGCAGTATTTT.

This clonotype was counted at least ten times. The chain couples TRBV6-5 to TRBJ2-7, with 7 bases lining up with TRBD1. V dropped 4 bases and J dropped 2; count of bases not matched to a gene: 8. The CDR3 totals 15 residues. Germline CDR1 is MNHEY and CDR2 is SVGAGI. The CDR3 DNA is TGTGCCAGCAGTTCGACAGGGTCAGGGCCCTACGAGCAGTACTTC. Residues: CASSSTGSGPYEQYF.

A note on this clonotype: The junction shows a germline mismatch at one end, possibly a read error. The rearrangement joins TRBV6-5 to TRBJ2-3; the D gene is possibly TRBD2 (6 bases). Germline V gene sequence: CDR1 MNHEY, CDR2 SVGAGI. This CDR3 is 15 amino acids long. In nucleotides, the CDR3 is TGTCCCAGCAGTTGGGGACTCAACCCCACAGATACGCAGTATTTT. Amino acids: CPSSWGLNPTDTQYF.

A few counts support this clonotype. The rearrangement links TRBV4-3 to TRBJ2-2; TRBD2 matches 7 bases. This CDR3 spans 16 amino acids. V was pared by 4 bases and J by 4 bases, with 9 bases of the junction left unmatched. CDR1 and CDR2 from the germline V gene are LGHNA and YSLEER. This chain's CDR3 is CASSPLGTTLTGELFF. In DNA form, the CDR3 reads TGCGCCAGCAGCCCCCTCGGGACTACCCTCACCGGGGAGCTGTTTTTT.

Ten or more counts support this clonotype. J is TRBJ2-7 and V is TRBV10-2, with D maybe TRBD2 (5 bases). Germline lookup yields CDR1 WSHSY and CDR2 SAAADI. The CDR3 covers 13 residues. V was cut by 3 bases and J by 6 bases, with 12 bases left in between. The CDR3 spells CASSDPTRVEQYF. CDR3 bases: TGCGCCAGCAGTGACCCTACTAGGGTCGAGCAGTACTTC.

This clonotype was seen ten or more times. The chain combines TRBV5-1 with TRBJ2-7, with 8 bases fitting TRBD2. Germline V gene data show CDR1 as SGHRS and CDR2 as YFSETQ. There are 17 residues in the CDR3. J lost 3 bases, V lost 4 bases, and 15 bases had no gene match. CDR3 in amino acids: CASSREVSGTYDYEQYF. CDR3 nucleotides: TGCGCCAGCAGCCGGGAGGTTAGCGGGACTTACGACTACGAGCAGTACTTC.

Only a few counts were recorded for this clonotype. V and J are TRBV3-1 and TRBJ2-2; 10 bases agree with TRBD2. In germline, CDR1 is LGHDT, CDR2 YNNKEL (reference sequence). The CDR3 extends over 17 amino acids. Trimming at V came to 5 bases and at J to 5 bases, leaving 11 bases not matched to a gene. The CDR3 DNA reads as TGTGCCAGCAGCTCGGGACTAGCGATCAGAGGTACCGGGGAGCTGTTTTTT. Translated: CASSSGLAIRGTGELFF.

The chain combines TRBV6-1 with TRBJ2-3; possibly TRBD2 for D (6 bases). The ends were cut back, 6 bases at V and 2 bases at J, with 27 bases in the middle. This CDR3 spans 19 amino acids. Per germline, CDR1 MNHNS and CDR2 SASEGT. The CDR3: CASRLRTSWVTGVTDTQYF. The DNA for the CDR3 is TGTGCCAGCAGGCTCCGGACCAGCTGGGTTACGGGGGTCACAGATACGCAGTATTTT.

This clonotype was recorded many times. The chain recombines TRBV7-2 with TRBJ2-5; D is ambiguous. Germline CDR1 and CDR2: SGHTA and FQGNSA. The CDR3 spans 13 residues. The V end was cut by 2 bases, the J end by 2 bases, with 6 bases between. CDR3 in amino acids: CASSLSSQETQYF. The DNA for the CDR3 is TGTGCCAGCAGCTTATCCTCGCAAGAGACCCAGTACTTC.

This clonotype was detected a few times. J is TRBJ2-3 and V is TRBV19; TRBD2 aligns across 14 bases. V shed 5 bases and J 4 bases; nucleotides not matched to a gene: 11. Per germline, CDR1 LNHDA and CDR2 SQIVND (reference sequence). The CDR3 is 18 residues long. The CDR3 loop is CASSPRTSGRSWADTQYF. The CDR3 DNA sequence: TGTGCCAGTAGTCCACGGACTAGCGGGAGGTCGTGGGCAGATACGCAGTATTTT.

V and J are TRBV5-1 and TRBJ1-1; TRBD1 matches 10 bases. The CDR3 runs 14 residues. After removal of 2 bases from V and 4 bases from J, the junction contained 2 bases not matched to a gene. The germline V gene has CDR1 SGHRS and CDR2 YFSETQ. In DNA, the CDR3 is TGCGCCAGCAGCTTCGACAGGGGGCTCACTGAAGCTTTCTTT. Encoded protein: CASSFDRGLTEAFF.

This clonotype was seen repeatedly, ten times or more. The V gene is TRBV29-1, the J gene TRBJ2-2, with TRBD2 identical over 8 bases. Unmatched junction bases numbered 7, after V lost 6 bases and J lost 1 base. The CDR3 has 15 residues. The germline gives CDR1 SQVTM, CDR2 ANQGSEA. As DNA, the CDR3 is TGCAGCGTCGCCTTAACTAGCGGGAACACCGGGGAGCTGTTTTTT. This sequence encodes CSVALTSGNTGELFF.

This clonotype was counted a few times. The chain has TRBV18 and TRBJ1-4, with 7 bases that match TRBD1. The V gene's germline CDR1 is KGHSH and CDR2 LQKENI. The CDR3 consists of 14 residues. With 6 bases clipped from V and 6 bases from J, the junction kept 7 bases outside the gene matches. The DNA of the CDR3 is TGTGCCAGCTCCCACAGGGGAGTCGATGAAAAACTGTTTTTT. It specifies CASSHRGVDEKLFF.

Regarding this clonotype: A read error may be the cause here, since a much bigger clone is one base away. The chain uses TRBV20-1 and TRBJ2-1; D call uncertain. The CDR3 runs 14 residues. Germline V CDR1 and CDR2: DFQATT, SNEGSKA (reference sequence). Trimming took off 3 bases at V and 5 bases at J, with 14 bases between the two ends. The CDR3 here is CSARGPVLDNEQFF. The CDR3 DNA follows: TGCAGTGCTAGGGGCCCGGTCCTTGACAATGAGCAGTTCTTC.